Shown below are 9 T cell receptor beta chains from a single sample sequenced in a study of blood T cell repertoires in COVID-19. Using immunoSEQ multiplex PCR, the repertoire was profiled, and TCRdb retains in-frame clones only, with some absent. The sample comprises over 85,000 clones, 80% to 90% of which are singletons, and 15% to 19% rests with the top ten. Sample: peripheral blood. These TCRs come from a human donor in a cohort sampled during active COVID-19.

The CDR3 coding sequence is TGTGCCAGCAGCTTTCTAGCGGGGGCATTCTACAATGAGCAGTTCTTC. As protein: CASSFLAGAFYNEQFF. The chain combines TRBV5-6 with TRBJ2-1; 10 bases align to TRBD2. Germline values: CDR1 SGHDT, CDR2 YYEEEE. The CDR3 runs 16 residues. J was trimmed by 3 bases and V by 2 bases; bases with no gene match: 5. Full variable domain (remainder filled in from reference TRBV5-6 and TRBJ2-1): DAGVTQSPTHLIKTRGQQVTLRCSPKSGHDTVSWYQQALGQGPQFIFQYYEEEERQRGNFPDRFSGHQFPNYSSELNVNALLLGDSALYLCASSFLAGAFYNEQFFGPGTRLTVL.

The CDR3 protein is CAISESSGGAGEQFF. The CDR3 bases are TGTGCCATCAGTGAGTCAAGCGGGGGGGCAGGTGAGCAGTTCTTC. The V and J genes are TRBV10-3 and TRBJ2-1; 10 nucleotides match TRBD2. Germline lookup yields CDR1 ENHRY and CDR2 SYGVKD. This CDR3 spans 15 amino acids. J lost 9 bases, V lost 0 bases, and 5 bases had no gene match.

The chain recombines TRBV5-1 with TRBJ1-1; 7 bases line up with TRBD1. CDR3 length equals 16 residues. Germline-derived CDR1 and CDR2 are SGHRS and YFSETQ. Trimming at V came to 0 bases and at J to 0 bases, leaving 5 bases not matched to a gene. The CDR3: CASSLEGGGMNTEAFF. The CDR3 nucleotides read TGCGCCAGCAGCTTGGAAGGGGGCGGGATGAACACTGAAGCTTTCTTT.

This chain links TRBV5-8 with TRBJ2-1; 9 bases are a match to TRBD2. Looked up from germline, CDR1 is SGHTS and CDR2 is YDEGEE. CDR3 size: 15 residues. V shed 4 bases and J 7 bases; nucleotides not matched to a gene: 9. CDR3 sequence reads: CASSPGGGAPNEQFF. DNA for the CDR3: TGTGCCAGCAGCCCGGGCGGGGGGGCCCCGAATGAGCAGTTCTTC.

This clone was seen only a few times. The J gene is TRBJ2-3, the V gene TRBV3-1 (or the pseudogene TRBV3-2); 7 bases are a match to TRBD2. V lost 3 bases to trimming and J lost 2 bases; unmatched junction nucleotides: 5. CDR1 and CDR2 from the germline V gene are LGHDT and YNNKEL (reference sequence). This CDR3 is 15 amino acids long. The CDR3 DNA follows: TGTGCCAGCAGCCACTGGCGGGGGAACACAGATACGCAGTATTTT. It encodes CASSHWRGNTDTQYF.

This clone appeared once. V is TRBV6-2 or TRBV6-3 and J is TRBJ1-5; 9 bases fit TRBD1. Per the germline V gene, CDR1 is MNHEY and CDR2 is SVGEGT. This CDR3 is 15 amino acids long. The ends lost 5 bases at V and 5 bases at J; junction bases unmatched: 7. The CDR3 spells CASSAQGARDQPQHF. The CDR3 DNA sequence: TGTGCCAGCAGTGCACAGGGGGCTAGGGATCAGCCCCAGCATTTT.

This rearrangement joins TRBV2 to TRBJ2-1, with 10 bases lining up with TRBD2. V dropped 2 bases and J dropped 5; count of bases not matched to a gene: 6. The CDR3 length is 16 residues. Germline values: CDR1 SNHLY, CDR2 FYNNEI. CDR3 residues: CASSELGLAPNNEQFF. The CDR3 DNA reads TGTGCCAGCAGTGAATTGGGACTAGCGCCTAACAATGAGCAGTTCTTC. Supplemented by reference TRBV2 and TRBJ2-1, the full variable domain reads EPEVTQTPSHQVTQMGQEVILRCVPISNHLYFYWYRQILGQKVEFLVSFYNNEISEKSEIFDDQFSVERPDGSNFTLKIRSTKLEDSAMYFCASSELGLAPNNEQFFGPGTRLTVL.

The chain links TRBV19 to TRBJ1-2, with D perhaps TRBD1 (6 bases). V was cut by 4 bases and J by 3 bases, with 9 bases left in between. The CDR3 sequence is 13 residues long. Germline-derived CDR1 and CDR2 are LNHDA and SQIVND (reference sequence). This CDR3 reads CASSKQGDYGYTF. The CDR3 bases are TGTGCCAGTAGTAAACAGGGAGACTATGGCTACACCTTC.

The rearrangement uses TRBV19 and TRBJ1-3, with a tentative D call TRBD1 (5 bases). CDR3 length: 15 amino acids. Germline values: CDR1 LNHDA, CDR2 SQIVND (reference sequence). The V end was cut by 6 bases, the J end by 2 bases, with 14 bases between. CDR3 residues: CASSPTDIPGNTIYF. DNA of the CDR3: TGTGCCAGTAGCCCGACAGACATCCCTGGAAACACCATATATTTT.